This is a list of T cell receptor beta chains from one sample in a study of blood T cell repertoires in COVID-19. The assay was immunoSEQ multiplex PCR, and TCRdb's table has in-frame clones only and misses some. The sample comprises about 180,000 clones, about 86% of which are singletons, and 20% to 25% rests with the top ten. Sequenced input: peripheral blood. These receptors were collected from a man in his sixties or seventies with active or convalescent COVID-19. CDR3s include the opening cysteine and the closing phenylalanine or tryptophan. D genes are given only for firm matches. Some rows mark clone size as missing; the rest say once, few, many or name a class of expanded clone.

CDR3nt: TGTGCCAGCAGCCAAGCGTTTAGCAATCAGCCCCAGCATTTT
CDR3aa: CASSQAFSNQPQHF
abundance: -
d_gene: -
v_gene: TRBV3-1/TRBV3-2
j_gene: TRBJ1-5

CDR3nt: TGTGCCAGCACCTCCGGTGTGCGGAAGAACACTGAAGCTTTCTTT
CDR3aa: CASTSGVRKNTEAFF
abundance: once
d_gene: -
v_gene: TRBV6-5
j_gene: TRBJ1-1

CDR3nt: TGTGCCAGCAGCCCGACAGGAGATAGTTCTGGAAACACCATATATTTT
CDR3aa: CASSPTGDSSGNTIYF
abundance: -
d_gene: -
v_gene: TRBV7-9
j_gene: TRBJ1-3

CDR3nt: TGCGCCAGCAGCTTGGGGCCTGAAGCTTTCTTT
CDR3aa: CASSLGPEAFF
abundance: -
d_gene: -
v_gene: TRBV5-1
j_gene: TRBJ1-1

CDR3nt: TGTGCCAGCAGTTACGCAGGGGGGTACGAAAAACTGTTTTTT
CDR3aa: CASSYAGGYEKLFF
abundance: -
d_gene: TRBD1
v_gene: TRBV6-5
j_gene: TRBJ1-4

CDR3nt: TGTGCCAGCAGCTTAGAGGCCAGCGGGCCTTCCTACGAGCAGTACTTC
CDR3aa: CASSLEASGPSYEQYF
abundance: -
d_gene: -
v_gene: TRBV11-2
j_gene: TRBJ2-7

CDR3nt: TGTGCCAGCAGTAGGCCGGGACAGGGACTCAATGAGCAGTTCTTC
CDR3aa: CASSRPGQGLNEQFF
abundance: -
d_gene: TRBD1
v_gene: TRBV6-5
j_gene: TRBJ2-1

CDR3nt: TGTGCCAGCTCACCCCGTACGGGAGGCACAGATACGCAGTATTTT
CDR3aa: CASSPRTGGTDTQYF
abundance: once
d_gene: -
v_gene: TRBV18
j_gene: TRBJ2-3

CDR3nt: TGTGCCAGCAGCCCTCGACAGGGCGACTCCTATAATTCACCCCTCCACTTT
CDR3aa: CASSPRQGDSYNSPLHF
abundance: -
d_gene: TRBD1
v_gene: TRBV9
j_gene: TRBJ1-6

CDR3nt: TGTGCCAGCAGCGTACAGGGTACCCCTGGAAACACCATATATTTT
CDR3aa: CASSVQGTPGNTIYF
abundance: -
d_gene: -
v_gene: TRBV9
j_gene: TRBJ1-3

CDR3nt: TGTGCCAGCTCACCACTTCCCCTACGACAGGGTCACACTGAAGCTTTCTTT
CDR3aa: CASSPLPLRQGHTEAFF
abundance: -
d_gene: TRBD1
v_gene: TRBV18
j_gene: TRBJ1-1

CDR3nt: TGCGCCAGCAGCTTGGGAGGACAGGGTACAGATACGCAGTATTTT
CDR3aa: CASSLGGQGTDTQYF
abundance: -
d_gene: TRBD1
v_gene: TRBV5-1
j_gene: TRBJ2-3

CDR3nt: TGTGCCAGCAGCTTCACAGGGTCCCTTTACAATGAGCAGTTCTTC
CDR3aa: CASSFTGSLYNEQFF
abundance: -
d_gene: -
v_gene: TRBV7-9
j_gene: TRBJ2-1

CDR3nt: TGTGCCAGCAGCGTTAATCGGGGGGAGGGCTATGGCTACACCTTC
CDR3aa: CASSVNRGEGYGYTF
abundance: -
d_gene: -
v_gene: TRBV6-5
j_gene: TRBJ1-2

CDR3nt: TGTGCCAGTACCGGGTGGGGCGCGAGCAATCAGCCCCAGCATTTT
CDR3aa: CASTGWGASNQPQHF
abundance: -
d_gene: -
v_gene: TRBV19
j_gene: TRBJ1-5

CDR3nt: TGTGCCAGCAGCTTGCGAGCGGGAGGGGTAGATACGCAGTATTTT
CDR3aa: CASSLRAGGVDTQYF
abundance: -
d_gene: TRBD2
v_gene: TRBV5-4
j_gene: TRBJ2-3

CDR3nt: TGTGCCACCAGCACCTCCCTAGCGGGAGGGCCAGGAGAGACCCAGTACTTC
CDR3aa: CATSTSLAGGPGETQYF
abundance: -
d_gene: TRBD2
v_gene: TRBV15
j_gene: TRBJ2-5

CDR3nt: TGTGCCAGCAGCGGGGCGGGACTAGCGGGAGGGCCCGATGAGCAGTTCTTC
CDR3aa: CASSGAGLAGGPDEQFF
abundance: -
d_gene: TRBD2
v_gene: TRBV5-4
j_gene: TRBJ2-1

CDR3nt: TGTGCCAGTAGCCCGACGGGGGGTTTCTACAATGAGCAGTTCTTC
CDR3aa: CASSPTGGFYNEQFF
abundance: -
d_gene: TRBD2
v_gene: TRBV19
j_gene: TRBJ2-1

CDR3nt: TGTGCCAGCAGAACCGACAGGGAAAAGACCCAGTACTTC
CDR3aa: CASRTDREKTQYF
abundance: once
d_gene: TRBD1
v_gene: TRBV27
j_gene: TRBJ2-5

CDR3nt: TGTGCCAGCAGTTCCGGAGGGCTACCGTACAATGAGCAGTTCTTC
CDR3aa: CASSSGGLPYNEQFF
abundance: -
d_gene: -
v_gene: TRBV27
j_gene: TRBJ2-1

CDR3nt: TGTGCCAGCAGCCTTCCGACTAGCGGGTTTTACAATGAGCAGTTCTTC
CDR3aa: CASSLPTSGFYNEQFF
abundance: many
d_gene: TRBD2
v_gene: TRBV5-4
j_gene: TRBJ2-1

CDR3nt: TGTGCCAGCAGCCAGCGGACGGGAAACACTGAAGCTTTCTTT
CDR3aa: CASSQRTGNTEAFF
abundance: few
d_gene: -
v_gene: TRBV16
j_gene: TRBJ1-1

CDR3nt: TGTGCCAGCAGCTTAGCGCCGAGGCGAGCTAATGAAAAACTGTTTTTT
CDR3aa: CASSLAPRRANEKLFF
abundance: -
d_gene: -
v_gene: TRBV7-2
j_gene: TRBJ1-4

CDR3nt: TGTGCCAGCAGCTTAAGGGACAGGAACACTGAAGCTTTCTTT
CDR3aa: CASSLRDRNTEAFF
abundance: -
d_gene: TRBD1
v_gene: TRBV5-4
j_gene: TRBJ1-1

CDR3nt: TGTGCCAGCTCACTTCAGAGGGACAGGGGGTACTATGGCTACACCTTC
CDR3aa: CASSLQRDRGYYGYTF
abundance: -
d_gene: TRBD1
v_gene: TRBV18
j_gene: TRBJ1-2

CDR3nt: TGTGCCAGCAGCTTAGCCGGGACAGGGGTCTACGAGCAGTACTTC
CDR3aa: CASSLAGTGVYEQYF
abundance: -
d_gene: TRBD1
v_gene: TRBV7-2
j_gene: TRBJ2-7

CDR3nt: TGCGCCAGCAGCTTGGGTGGGACAGACCCTGAAGCTTTCTTT
CDR3aa: CASSLGGTDPEAFF
abundance: -
d_gene: TRBD1
v_gene: TRBV5-1
j_gene: TRBJ1-1

CDR3nt: TGTGCCAGCAGCTTCCCCCTAGACCACGAGCAGTACTTC
CDR3aa: CASSFPLDHEQYF
abundance: -
d_gene: -
v_gene: TRBV7-4
j_gene: TRBJ2-7

CDR3nt: TGTGCCAGCAGTGAGTGGAGCACGTTCTTC
CDR3aa: CASSEWSTFF
abundance: -
d_gene: -
v_gene: TRBV2
j_gene: TRBJ2-1

CDR3nt: TGTGCCACCAGTGACCCCCGGGTCCCTATTGAAAAACTGTTTTTT
CDR3aa: CATSDPRVPIEKLFF
abundance: -
d_gene: -
v_gene: TRBV24-1
j_gene: TRBJ1-4

CDR3nt: TGTGCCAGCAGAGCTAGCGCCAACACCGGGGAGCTGTTTTTT
CDR3aa: CASRASANTGELFF
abundance: -
d_gene: -
v_gene: TRBV5-4
j_gene: TRBJ2-2

CDR3nt: TGTGCCAGCAGGGCAGGGGTCAATAACTACGAGCAGTACTTC
CDR3aa: CASRAGVNNYEQYF
abundance: -
d_gene: -
v_gene: TRBV6-5
j_gene: TRBJ2-7

CDR3nt: TGTGCCAGCAGTTCCCCCGGGAAGAACATTCAGTACTTC
CDR3aa: CASSSPGKNIQYF
abundance: -
d_gene: -
v_gene: TRBV6-5
j_gene: TRBJ2-4

CDR3nt: TGTGCCAGCAGCTTGGAGAGTTCCTTCCAAGAGACCCAGTACTTC
CDR3aa: CASSLESSFQETQYF
abundance: -
d_gene: -
v_gene: TRBV5-8
j_gene: TRBJ2-5

CDR3nt: TGTGCCAGCAGCCAAGATAGGAGAGAGCAGTACTTC
CDR3aa: CASSQDRREQYF
abundance: -
d_gene: -
v_gene: TRBV3-1/TRBV3-2
j_gene: TRBJ2-7

CDR3nt: TGTGCCAGCAGCACGTTCGGGACAGGGACGAACACTGAAGCTTTCTTT
CDR3aa: CASSTFGTGTNTEAFF
abundance: -
d_gene: TRBD1
v_gene: TRBV27
j_gene: TRBJ1-1

CDR3nt: TGCGCCAGCAGCATACAGGGGGCCGGGGAGCTGTTTTTT
CDR3aa: CASSIQGAGELFF
abundance: -
d_gene: TRBD1
v_gene: TRBV5-1
j_gene: TRBJ2-2

CDR3nt: TGTGCCAGCAGCCCCCGCGACAGGTTTAACACTGAAGCTTTCTTT
CDR3aa: CASSPRDRFNTEAFF
abundance: -
d_gene: -
v_gene: TRBV11-2
j_gene: TRBJ1-1

CDR3nt: TGTGCCAGCAGAGCCCAAAAAGCGAACACTGAAGCTTTCTTT
CDR3aa: CASRAQKANTEAFF
abundance: -
d_gene: -
v_gene: TRBV6-5
j_gene: TRBJ1-1

CDR3nt: TGTGCCAGCAGCCCCCGGTCAGATACGCAGTATTTT
CDR3aa: CASSPRSDTQYF
abundance: -
d_gene: -
v_gene: TRBV7-2
j_gene: TRBJ2-3

CDR3nt: TGCAGTGCTAGTAAAGGACAGCCAAATAATTCACCCCTCCACTTT
CDR3aa: CSASKGQPNNSPLHF
abundance: -
d_gene: -
v_gene: TRBV20-1
j_gene: TRBJ1-6

CDR3nt: TGTGCCAGCAGTCGAAGGAGCGGCAATCAGCCCCAGCATTTT
CDR3aa: CASSRRSGNQPQHF
abundance: -
d_gene: -
v_gene: TRBV2
j_gene: TRBJ1-5

CDR3nt: TGCGCCAGCAGCTCGACCGGACAGGGGGCCCACGAGCAGTACTTC
CDR3aa: CASSSTGQGAHEQYF
abundance: -
d_gene: TRBD1
v_gene: TRBV5-1
j_gene: TRBJ2-7

CDR3nt: TGTGCCAGCAGCCCCCAGGTGGGGGGTCAGCCCCAGCATTTT
CDR3aa: CASSPQVGGQPQHF
abundance: -
d_gene: -
v_gene: TRBV9
j_gene: TRBJ1-5

CDR3nt: TGTGCCAGCAGTGATGTGAGGGCCACCTCAACTTTCGAGCCCCAGCATTTT
CDR3aa: CASSDVRATSTFEPQHF
abundance: -
d_gene: -
v_gene: TRBV2
j_gene: TRBJ1-5

CDR3nt: TGTGCCAGCAGTGAAGACAGGGACACTGAAGCTTTCTTT
CDR3aa: CASSEDRDTEAFF
abundance: -
d_gene: TRBD1
v_gene: TRBV27
j_gene: TRBJ1-1

CDR3nt: TGTGCCAGCAGTCCCGGGACAGGGACTTACTATGGCTACACCTTC
CDR3aa: CASSPGTGTYYGYTF
abundance: -
d_gene: TRBD1
v_gene: TRBV6-2/TRBV6-3
j_gene: TRBJ1-2

CDR3nt: TGTGCCAGCAGCGGGACAGGGAGCTCCTACGAGCAGTACTTC
CDR3aa: CASSGTGSSYEQYF
abundance: -
d_gene: TRBD1
v_gene: TRBV13
j_gene: TRBJ2-7

CDR3nt: TGTGCCAGCAGCTTGTCTCTAGCGGGAGCCTACAATGAGCAGTTCTTC
CDR3aa: CASSLSLAGAYNEQFF
abundance: -
d_gene: TRBD2
v_gene: TRBV5-4
j_gene: TRBJ2-1

CDR3nt: TGCGCCAGCAGTGAGTTTTCAAGGGGCACTGAAGCTTTCTTT
CDR3aa: CASSEFSRGTEAFF
abundance: -
d_gene: -
v_gene: TRBV10-1
j_gene: TRBJ1-1

CDR3nt: TGTGCCAGCAGTTTAGGAGGGATCAAGCAGTACTTC
CDR3aa: CASSLGGIKQYF
abundance: -
d_gene: -
v_gene: TRBV27
j_gene: TRBJ2-7

CDR3nt: TGTGCCAGCAGCCCCTGGGCAAATTCACCCCTCCACTTT
CDR3aa: CASSPWANSPLHF
abundance: -
d_gene: -
v_gene: TRBV13
j_gene: TRBJ1-6

CDR3nt: TGTGCCAGCACCACAGGCACGAACACTGAAGCTTTCTTT
CDR3aa: CASTTGTNTEAFF
abundance: -
d_gene: -
v_gene: TRBV6-1
j_gene: TRBJ1-1